These 28 T cell receptor beta chains came from one sample sequenced in a study of blood T cell repertoires in COVID-19 (dated by TCRdb to 2019 to 2021). The method behind the library was the immunoSEQ multiplex PCR assay. TCRdb obtained this table from immuneACCESS and retained in-frame rearrangements with V and J assigned. These tables miss some clones; where compared with another copy, unresolved V genes account for less than half of the shortfall, and the remainder is unexplained. The sample table lists around 300,000 clones, about nine tenths of them with a count of one. 1% of the sample is taken by the ten largest. The sequenced material came from peripheral blood. The source is a man between 45 and 60 years old with active or convalescent COVID-19.

The rearrangement links TRBV5-1 to TRBJ2-3, with 9 bases fitting TRBD2. The trim removed 4 bases at V and 0 bases at J, leaving 3 bases unmatched. This CDR3 comprises 15 residues. Germline CDR1 and CDR2: SGHRS and YFSETQ. The CDR3 coding sequence is TGCGCCAGCAGCGTTAGCGGGAGAAGCACAGATACGCAGTATTTT. Its protein product is CASSVSGRSTDTQYF.

The chain links TRBV6-5 to TRBJ1-1; a possible D gene is TRBD1 (5 bases). The CDR3 is 14 residues long. Germline V gene sequence: CDR1 MNHEY, CDR2 SVGAGI. Trimming left V 1 base short and J 8 bases short, with 14 bases between. The CDR3 loop reads CASSYLQLEGEAFF. The DNA of the CDR3 is TGTGCCAGCAGTTACTTACAGCTGGAGGGGGAAGCTTTCTTT.

This chain uses TRBV6-2 or TRBV6-3 with TRBJ1-6; D gene unclear. V shed 5 bases and J shed 3 bases, with 11 bases lying between them. The CDR3 extends over 15 amino acids. Germline assignment: CDR1 MNHEY and CDR2 SVGEGT. DNA for the CDR3: TGTGCCAGCAGTCTACAAGGGAGCTATAATTCACCCCTCCACTTT. Protein sequence: CASSLQGSYNSPLHF.

The V and J genes are TRBV5-1 and TRBJ2-5, with 10 bases aligning to TRBD1. This CDR3 region has 13 residues. The germline V gene has CDR1 SGHRS and CDR2 YFSETQ. The V and J ends lost 10 bases and 3 bases, in that order; junction bases with no gene match: 6. The CDR3 region has the DNA TGCGCCGTCCACGGGACAGGGGAAGAGACCCAGTACTTC. Protein product: CAVHGTGEETQYF.

The chain combines TRBV5-4 with TRBJ1-1; 8 bases map to TRBD1. The length of the CDR3 is 15 residues. J was trimmed by 3 bases and V by 0 bases; bases with no gene match: 4. CDR1 SGHNT and CDR2 YYREEE come from the germline V gene (reference sequence). CDR3 sequence (DNA): TGTGCCAGCAGCTTGGGGGCAGGGGGCTACACTGAAGCTTTCTTT. It is translated as CASSLGAGGYTEAFF. The entire variable domain, with the rest obtained from reference TRBV5-4 and TRBJ1-1, is as follows: ETGVTQSPTHLIKTRGQQVTLRCSSQSGHNTVSWYQQALGQGPQFIFQYYREEENGRGNFPPRFSGLQFPNYSSELNVNALELDDSALYLCASSLGAGGYTEAFFGQGTRLTVV.

V and J are TRBV19 and TRBJ2-5; 7 bases map to TRBD1. After removal of 6 bases from V and 4 bases from J, the junction contained 8 bases not matched to a gene. CDR1 is LNHDA, CDR2 SQIVND, per germline (reference sequence). This CDR3 spans 14 amino acids. The CDR3 nucleotides read TGTGCCAGTAGCCCAGGGGGTTCAGCAGAGACCCAGTACTTC. As protein: CASSPGGSAETQYF.

This clone has more than one count but fewer than ten. V is TRBV7-3 and J is TRBJ2-5, with 7 bases that match TRBD2. Germline CDR1 is SGHTA and CDR2 is FQGTGA. V gave up 6 bases and J gave up 1 base; unmatched junction bases: 5. There are 14 residues in the CDR3. The CDR3 here is CASSDGLGQETQYF. CDR3 coding DNA: TGTGCCAGCAGTGATGGACTAGGCCAAGAGACCCAGTACTTC.

A note on this clone: Other DNA sequences in this specimen translate into the identical CDR3. J is TRBJ1-3 and V is TRBV5-1, with D hard to call. Trimming pared 1 base from V and 2 bases from J, leaving 7 bases between. The CDR3 runs 14 residues. CDR1 SGHRS and CDR2 YFSETQ come from the germline V gene. Here the CDR3 DNA reads TGCGCCAGCAGCTTGTCGGGGACTGGAAACACCATATATTTT. Translated: CASSLSGTGNTIYF.

This clone was picked up one time. This chain joins TRBV7-2 and TRBJ2-5; TRBD2 matches at 7 bases. Germline loops: CDR1 SGHTA, CDR2 FQGNSA. V lost 4 bases and J lost 1; bases outside the gene matches: 3. CDR3 length equals 14 residues. The DNA for the CDR3 is TGTGCCAGCAGCTGGTCGGGGGGCCAAGAGACCCAGTACTTC. Encoded protein: CASSWSGGQETQYF.

The rearrangement uses TRBV5-5 and TRBJ1-4; no definite D call. Between the trimmed V and J ends, which lost 5 bases and 8 bases, there was a span of 10 bases. Germline loops: CDR1 SGHKS, CDR2 YYEKEE (reference sequence). The CDR3 consists of 12 residues. The CDR3 is CASSRLEEKLFF. In DNA, the CDR3 is TGTGCCAGCAGTCGCCTTGAGGAAAAACTGTTTTTT.

CDR3 coding DNA: TGTGCCAGCAGCACAGGCGGAAACACCGGGGAGCTGTTTTTT. It codes for CASSTGGNTGELFF. This chain uses TRBV7-3 with TRBJ2-2; the D gene is possibly TRBD1 (5 bases). CDR1 is SGHTA, CDR2 FQGTGA, per germline. There are 14 residues in the CDR3. The V end was cut by 5 bases, the J end by 2 bases, with 9 bases between.

CDR3 sequence: CASSLAGGPDYNEQFF. The CDR3, as DNA: TGTGCCAGCAGCTTAGCGGGGGGGCCGGACTACAATGAGCAGTTCTTC. The chain carries TRBV7-9 and TRBJ2-1, with a weak D call TRBD2 (7 bases). CDR3 length: 16 residues. Trimming removed 0 bases at V and 3 bases at J, with 12 bases between. In germline, CDR1 is SEHNR, CDR2 FQNEAQ (reference sequence).

This chain uses TRBV4-2 with TRBJ2-3; 10 positions agree with TRBD2. The CDR3 consists of 18 residues. The germline V gene has CDR1 LGHNA and CDR2 YNFKEQ. V trimming: 5 bases; J trimming: 6 bases; junction bases outside the gene matches: 17. The CDR3 DNA follows: TGTGCCAGCAGCAGGACCTCCCTTGCCAAGACTAGCGGGGATACGCAGTATTTT. Translating gives CASSRTSLAKTSGDTQYF.

The count of this clone is one. The chain has TRBV2 and TRBJ1-4; D is possibly TRBD1 (6 bases). Trimming stripped 9 bases from V and 7 bases from J, with 18 bases between. The CDR3 runs to 14 residues. Germline V gene sequence: CDR1 SNHLY, CDR2 FYNNEI. CDR3 residues: CASERFRDTEKLFF. The CDR3 DNA is TGTGCCAGTGAAAGATTCCGGGACACTGAAAAACTGTTTTTT.

The rearrangement uses TRBV27 and TRBJ2-5; 8 nucleotides line up with TRBD1. There are 13 residues in the CDR3. Looked up from germline, CDR1 is MNHEY and CDR2 is SMNVEV (reference sequence). The V and J ends lost 6 bases and 7 bases, in that order; junction bases with no gene match: 7. The CDR3 is CASSIRGLGTQYF. For the CDR3, the DNA is TGTGCCAGCAGCATCAGGGGGCTGGGGACCCAGTACTTC.

The chain joins TRBV9 to TRBJ2-4; TRBD1 matches 7 bases. Losses at the gene ends were 3 bases for V and 6 bases for J; bases not matched to a gene: 12. Germline CDR1 is SGDLS and CDR2 is YYNGEE. The length of the CDR3 is 16 residues. The CDR3, as DNA: TGTGCCAGCAGCGCTAAGACAGGGTTTGGTGGAAACATTCAGTACTTC. Protein: CASSAKTGFGGNIQYF.

The chain combines TRBV18 with TRBJ2-7; TRBD1 matches at 7 bases. The CDR3 runs 16 residues. With V trimmed by 0 bases and J by 3 bases, 8 bases remained unmatched. Germline values: CDR1 KGHSH, CDR2 LQKENI. The CDR3 DNA reads TGTGCCAGCTCACCACCCGACGACAGGGAGTTCTACGAGCAGTACTTC. Translation: CASSPPDDREFYEQYF.

This clone showed up just a few times. This chain links TRBV5-4 with TRBJ2-2; TRBD2 matches 7 bases. V dropped 2 bases and J dropped 6; count of bases not matched to a gene: 4. The CDR3 is 14 amino acids. In germline, CDR1 is SGHNT, CDR2 YYREEE (reference sequence). The CDR3 nucleotides are TGTGCCAGCAGCTTTGCGGGAGTATCCGGGGAGCTGTTTTTT. Translating it yields CASSFAGVSGELFF.

V usage is TRBV5-6 and J usage is TRBJ1-4, with D maybe TRBD1 (5 bases). Germline V lookup: CDR1 SGHDT, CDR2 YYEEEE. Trimming stripped 3 bases from V and 12 bases from J, with 15 bases between. The CDR3 extends over 13 amino acids. Written as DNA, the CDR3 is TGTGCCAGCAGCTCCGAACCGGGGGGACAACTGTTTTTT. It yields the protein CASSSEPGGQLFF. Combining the CDR3 with reference TRBV5-6 and TRBJ1-4 gives the whole variable domain DAGVTQSPTHLIKTRGQQVTLRCSPKSGHDTVSWYQQALGQGPQFIFQYYEEEERQRGNFPDRFSGHQFPNYSSELNVNALLLGDSALYLCASSSEPGGQLFFGSGTQLSVL.

The chain links TRBV27 to TRBJ1-6, with 7 bases fitting TRBD1. The V gene end was trimmed by 5 bases and the J gene end by 4 bases; junction bases not matched to a gene: 8. Germline V lookup: CDR1 MNHEY, CDR2 SMNVEV (reference sequence). This CDR3 contains 16 residues. DNA of the CDR3: TGTGCCAGCAGTCCGTTACTGGGACAGTATAATTCACCCCTCCACTTT. This codes for CASSPLLGQYNSPLHF.

The J gene is TRBJ1-4, the V gene TRBV28, with 7 nucleotides matching TRBD1. Per germline, CDR1 MDHEN and CDR2 SYDVKM. Trimming took 5 bases from V and 7 from J; bases not matched to a gene: 10. The CDR3 contains 15 residues. In nucleotides, the CDR3 is TGTGCCAGCAGTCTCCTAACAGGGGAACGTGAAAAACTGTTTTTT. This codes for CASSLLTGEREKLFF.

This clone occurred once. The chain employs TRBV5-8 and TRBJ2-5, with a weak D call TRBD2 (6 bases). The CDR3 loop spans 11 amino acids. The germline V and J ends were trimmed by 4 bases and 9 bases, with 10 bases remaining between them. From germline, CDR1 is SGHTS and CDR2 YDEGEE. The CDR3 is CASSLPGAQYF. The CDR3 DNA reads as TGTGCCAGCAGCCTCCCGGGGGCCCAGTACTTC.

This clone showed up just once. The chain joins TRBV28 to TRBJ2-1; weak D call: TRBD2 (7 bases). CDR3 length: 14 amino acids. The V gene lost 10 bases and the J gene lost 15 bases, with 28 bases spanning the gap. The germline V gene has CDR1 MDHEN and CDR2 SYDVKM. CDR3 DNA sequence: TGTGCCAACAGCCCAGCCGGGGGGCGCCCCAATGGGTTCTTC. Amino acid sequence: CANSPAGGRPNGFF. Based on the CDR3 plus reference TRBV28 and TRBJ2-1, the full variable domain is DVKVTQSSRYLVKRTGEKVFLECVQDMDHENMFWYRQDPGLGLRLIYFSYDVKMKEKGDIPEGYSVSREKKERFSLILESASTNQTSMYLCANSPAGGRPNGFFGPGTRLTVL.

The chain joins TRBV28 to TRBJ2-7, with TRBD1 as a possible D gene (6 bases). Trimming took off 2 bases at V and 7 bases at J, with 15 bases between the two ends. Germline assignment: CDR1 MDHEN and CDR2 SYDVKM. The CDR3 has 14 residues. The CDR3 loop reads CASSLRDKSMEQYF. DNA of the CDR3: TGTGCCAGCAGTTTAAGGGACAAGTCTATGGAGCAGTACTTC.

The V gene is TRBV30, the J gene TRBJ1-3, with D possibly matching TRBD1 (6 bases). The CDR3 has 14 residues. The germline gives CDR1 GTSNPN, CDR2 SVGIG (reference sequence). With 3 bases removed from V and 3 bases from J, the gap between germline ends came to 12 bases. CDR3 coding DNA: TGTGCCTGGAGAGAAACAGGGCTTGGAAACACCATATATTTT. Translation gives CAWRETGLGNTIYF.

On this clone: One end of the junction fails to match germline, which may point to a read error. The chain recombines TRBV27 with TRBJ1-2; D ambiguous. The CDR3 is 16 residues long. Germline CDR1 is MNHEY and CDR2 is SMNVEV (reference sequence). The CDR3 bases are TGTGCCAGCAGTTTATTTAGCGCGGCACGCCTCTATGACTACACCTTC. Amino acid sequence: CASSLFSAARLYDYTF.

This clone was recorded once. This chain connects TRBV11-2 to TRBJ2-7, with 7 bases lining up with TRBD2. The V segment lost 6 bases and the J segment 5 bases; nucleotides outside the gene matches: 13. The germline CDR1 and CDR2 sequences are SGHAT and FQNNGV. This CDR3 has 15 amino acids. CDR3 nucleotides: TGTGCCAGCAGGCGGGAGATATTTCGGGGACACGAGCAGTACTTC. Translated, it gives CASRREIFRGHEQYF.

This chain connects TRBV10-3 to TRBJ1-5, with D tentatively TRBD1 (5 bases). Germline V CDR1 and CDR2: ENHRY, SYGVKD. V shed 2 bases and J shed 0 bases, with 11 bases lying between them. The CDR3 spans 16 residues. The CDR3 spells CAISEGGGPSNQPQHF. In nucleotides, the CDR3 is TGTGCCATCAGTGAGGGGGGGGGACCTAGCAATCAGCCCCAGCATTTT.